The 25 T cell receptor beta chains below were found in one sample sequenced in a study of high-grade serous ovarian cancer treatment subgroups. The protocol was immunoSEQ multiplex PCR, while the TCRdb copy is restricted to in-frame clones and leaves out a portion. The sample holds 9,500 to 15,000 clones; 88% are singletons and the top ten take around 3%. Tumor tissue was taken before any definitive surgery or chemotherapy was given. The sequenced sample consisted of tumor tissue. These receptor sequences come from a human donor with high-grade serous ovarian cancer.

The chain carries TRBV5-4 and TRBJ1-1, with D perhaps matching TRBD1 (5 bases). CDR1 SGHNT and CDR2 YYREEE come from the germline V gene (reference sequence). The germline V and J ends were trimmed by 4 bases and 1 base, with 8 bases remaining between them. The CDR3 totals 13 residues. The CDR3 DNA reads TGTGCCAGCAGCATCGACAGGAACACTGAAGCTTTCTTT. Protein: CASSIDRNTEAFF.

This clone was counted a few times. The V call is TRBV2, the J call TRBJ2-7; D gene uncertain. Per the germline V gene, CDR1 is SNHLY and CDR2 is FYNNEI. This CDR3 has 15 residues. V shed 2 bases and J shed 2 bases, with 13 bases lying between them. CDR3 amino acids: CASSESSRPTYEQYV. CDR3 nucleotide sequence: TGTGCCAGCAGTGAATCATCCAGGCCCACCTACGAGCAGTACGTC.

The CDR3 DNA follows: TGCAGCGTCTCGGACAGGGGTTCCGAAAAACTGTTTTTT. Amino acid sequence: CSVSDRGSEKLFF. The chain combines TRBV29-1 with TRBJ1-4; 9 nucleotides match TRBD1. The germline gives CDR1 SQVTM, CDR2 ANQGSEA. The length of the CDR3 is 13 residues. With 6 bases clipped from V and 8 bases from J, the junction kept 7 bases outside the gene matches.

This chain links TRBV9 with TRBJ2-5, with TRBD1 identical over 9 bases. The CDR3 sequence is 17 residues long. Germline assignment: CDR1 SGDLS and CDR2 YYNGEE. V was clipped by 1 base and J by 3 bases; unmatched bases: 10. The CDR3 coding sequence is TGTGCCAGCAGCGTATCCCCCGGGACAGGGCGCAAAGAGACCCAGTACTTC. Protein: CASSVSPGTGRKETQYF.

This rearrangement joins TRBV6-5 to TRBJ1-1; D may be TRBD1 (6 bases). CDR1 is MNHEY, CDR2 SVGAGI, per germline. V gave up 2 bases and J gave up 4 bases, with 8 bases separating them. The CDR3 length is 13 residues. The CDR3: CASSYRGATEAFF. For the CDR3, the DNA is TGTGCCAGCAGTTACCGGGGGGCCACTGAAGCTTTCTTT.

This clone has just one count. V gene TRBV6-1 combines with J gene TRBJ1-3, with 9 bases lining up with TRBD1. This CDR3 region has 14 residues. The germline CDR1 and CDR2 sequences are MNHNS and SASEGT. With 6 bases clipped from V and 11 bases from J, the junction kept 11 bases outside the gene matches. Written as DNA, the CDR3 is TGTGCCAGCAGCTTAGGGACAGGGAGGGTGCCCATATATTTT. Its protein product is CASSLGTGRVPIYF.

The chain links TRBV4-3 to TRBJ2-6; D is possibly TRBD1 or TRBD2 (5 bases each). Trimming left V 1 base short and J 0 bases short, with 10 bases between. This CDR3 has 17 residues. Per germline, CDR1 LGHNA and CDR2 YSLEER. CDR3 DNA sequence: TGCGCCAGCAGCCAAGCGGGACCTTCCTCTGGGGCCAACGTCCTGACTTTC. Its translation is CASSQAGPSSGANVLTF.

The chain carries TRBV7-9 and TRBJ1-2; D might be TRBD1 (5 bases). Trimming pared 3 bases from V and 8 bases from J, leaving 16 bases between. The length of the CDR3 is 14 residues. Germline assignment: CDR1 SEHNR and CDR2 FQNEAQ (reference sequence). The CDR3 DNA follows: TGTGCCAGCAGCTTGGCGGGGGTTTTCGTCGGCTACACCTTC. It is translated as CASSLAGVFVGYTF.

The rearrangement uses TRBV5-8 and TRBJ2-7, with a possible D match to TRBD2 (5 bases). The CDR3 contains 15 residues. V shed 1 base and J shed 6 bases, with 17 bases lying between them. CDR1 is SGHTS and CDR2 is YDEGEE in the germline V gene. CDR3 region: CASSLREGHALEQYF. CDR3 bases: TGTGCCAGCAGCTTGAGAGAGGGCCATGCGCTCGAGCAGTACTTC.

The chain uses TRBV30 and TRBJ2-2; D is possibly TRBD1 or TRBD2 (7 bases each). The germline gives CDR1 GTSNPN, CDR2 SVGIG (reference sequence). Between the trimmed V and J ends, which lost 2 bases and 5 bases, there was a span of 12 bases. The CDR3 runs to 14 residues. CDR3 DNA sequence: TGTGCCTGGAGTAGGCAGGGGGGGACCGGGGAGCTGTTTTTT. It codes for CAWSRQGGTGELFF.

V and J are TRBV30 and TRBJ2-5; 7 nucleotides align to TRBD1. V gave up 1 base and J gave up 2 bases; unmatched junction bases: 10. This CDR3 spans 16 amino acids. CDR1 is GTSNPN, CDR2 SVGIG, per germline (reference sequence). This CDR3 is CAWSAQVGRGQETQYF. CDR3 DNA: TGTGCCTGGAGTGCCCAGGTGGGCAGGGGGCAAGAGACCCAGTACTTC.

This rearrangement joins TRBV2 to TRBJ1-5; D unclear. Germline V gene data show CDR1 as SNHLY and CDR2 as FYNNEI. The ends were cut back, 2 bases at V and 0 bases at J, with 8 bases in the middle. This CDR3 is built from 15 residues. The CDR3 bases are TGTGCCAGCAGTGAAAGGGATTTTAGCAATCAGCCCCAGCATTTT. Amino acids: CASSERDFSNQPQHF. Drawing the rest from reference TRBV2 and TRBJ1-5, the complete variable domain is EPEVTQTPSHQVTQMGQEVILRCVPISNHLYFYWYRQILGQKVEFLVSFYNNEISEKSEIFDDQFSVERPDGSNFTLKIRSTKLEDSAMYFCASSERDFSNQPQHFGDGTRLSIL.

The rearrangement uses TRBV21-1 and TRBJ2-7; whether TRBD2, the table's D call, matches the DNA was not checked. TRBV21-1 is designated a pseudogene. The CDR3 is 18 amino acids. The CDR3 sequence: CASRRNRAGTFFSYEQYF. DNA of the CDR3: TGTGCCAGCAGACGGAATCGGGCCGGGACTTTTTTCTCCTACGAGCAGTACTTC.

This chain connects TRBV10-3 to TRBJ1-3, with a possible D match to TRBD1 (5 bases). Trimming pared 4 bases from V and 6 bases from J, leaving 10 bases between. The CDR3 loop spans 13 amino acids. Per the germline V gene, CDR1 is ENHRY and CDR2 is SYGVKD. CDR3 region: CAISGGAKNTIYF. CDR3 DNA: TGTGCCATCAGTGGAGGGGCTAAAAACACCATATATTTT.

This chain connects TRBV19 to TRBJ2-2; D gene ambiguous. The CDR3 has 13 amino acids. V shed 9 bases and J shed 8 bases, with 16 bases lying between them. Germline V gene lookup returns CDR1 LNHDA and CDR2 SQIVND (reference sequence). CDR3 coding DNA: TGTGCCAGCAAGACCCTCCGGGTTGGGGAGCTGTTTTTT. This codes for CASKTLRVGELFF.

This chain connects TRBV7-2 to TRBJ1-5, with a possible D match to TRBD1 (5 bases). This CDR3 contains 15 residues. Deletions cut 1 base from V and 7 bases from J, with 14 bases between. The V gene's germline CDR1 is SGHTA and CDR2 FQGNSA. CDR3 amino acids: CASSLVWGSGQPQHF. The DNA for the CDR3 is TGTGCCAGCAGCTTAGTATGGGGGAGTGGCCAGCCCCAGCATTTT.

In DNA, the CDR3 is TGTGCCACCAGCCGGGACACCAATTCACCCCTCCACTTT. Translated, it gives CATSRDTNSPLHF. The V and J genes are TRBV15 and TRBJ1-6, with a possible D match to TRBD1 (6 bases). The germline CDR1 and CDR2 sequences are LNHNV and YYDKDF (reference sequence). V was trimmed by 5 bases and J by 7 bases, leaving 9 bases between them. There are 13 residues in the CDR3.

This clone has just a few counts. J is TRBJ1-5 and V is TRBV28; D uncertain. V was clipped by 2 bases and J by 2 bases, with 10 bases between them. The CDR3 is 15 amino acids. The V gene's germline CDR1 is MDHEN and CDR2 SYDVKM. Here the CDR3 reads CASSLEGQGNQPQHF. The CDR3 DNA is TGTGCCAGCAGTTTAGAGGGTCAGGGCAATCAGCCCCAGCATTTT.

The chain recombines TRBV14 with TRBJ2-1; D may be TRBD1 or TRBD2 (6 bases each). The CDR3 is 16 amino acids. V gave up 9 bases and J gave up 0 bases, with 18 bases separating them. Germline V gene lookup returns CDR1 SGHDN and CDR2 FVKESK. CDR3 bases: TGTGCCAGTAACGGGGGACACCTAAGCTCCTACAATGAGCAGTTCTTC. Amino acid sequence: CASNGGHLSSYNEQFF.

The chain is built from TRBV28 and TRBJ2-4, with a weak D call TRBD2 (7 bases). The CDR3 is 14 residues long. The germline V gene encodes CDR1 MDHEN and CDR2 SYDVKM. V gave up 6 bases and J gave up 1 base, with 10 bases separating them. Here the CDR3 DNA reads TGTGCCAGCAGGGGAGGGGGTGCCAAAAACATTCAGTACTTC. This codes for CASRGGGAKNIQYF.

The genes are TRBV15 and TRBJ1-1, with 7 bases that match TRBD1. V dropped 5 bases and J dropped 4; count of bases not matched to a gene: 7. The CDR3 is 14 residues long. Germline V gene lookup returns CDR1 LNHNV and CDR2 YYDKDF (reference sequence). CDR3 region: CATSEIQGGTEAFF. The CDR3, as DNA: TGTGCCACCAGCGAAATCCAGGGGGGCACTGAAGCTTTCTTT.

The chain recombines TRBV6-6 with TRBJ1-5; 7 bases fit TRBD1. The ends lost 6 bases at V and 6 bases at J; junction bases unmatched: 5. Germline CDR1 reads MNHNY; CDR2 reads SVGAGI (reference sequence). The CDR3 contains 13 residues. CDR3 DNA: TGTGCCAGCAGCTCAGGGGGGACTCAGCCCCAGCATTTT. It yields the protein CASSSGGTQPQHF.

This clone has more than one count but fewer than ten. This chain links TRBV7-9 with TRBJ2-7; D may correspond to TRBD1 or TRBD2 (5 bases each). V shed 3 bases and J shed 7 bases, with 10 bases lying between them. Germline V CDR1 and CDR2: SEHNR, FQNEAQ (reference sequence). The CDR3 extends over 12 amino acids. CDR3 sequence (DNA): TGTGCCAGCAGCTTGGGACCGGGGGAGCAGTACGTC. Encoded protein: CASSLGPGEQYV.

CDR3 sequence: CASAGGGFNEQFF. In DNA, the CDR3 is TGTGCCAGTGCGGGGGGGGGTTTCAATGAGCAGTTCTTC. V gene TRBV19 combines with J gene TRBJ2-1; 9 nucleotides align to TRBD2. CDR1 LNHDA and CDR2 SQIVND come from the germline V gene (reference sequence). This CDR3 contains 13 residues. After removal of 8 bases from V and 6 bases from J, the junction contained 5 bases not matched to a gene.

The chain has TRBV2 and TRBJ1-3; 7 bases align to TRBD1. Germline V gene lookup returns CDR1 SNHLY and CDR2 FYNNEI. Trimming removed 6 bases from V and 0 bases from J; junction bases left unmatched: 14. This CDR3 spans 18 amino acids. CDR3: CASRPTTTGSRSGNTIYF. The DNA of the CDR3 is TGTGCCAGCAGACCAACGACGACAGGGTCGCGCTCTGGAAACACCATATATTTT.